This paragraph reports one T cell receptor (beta chain). CDR3 length: 15 residues. Germline CDR1 SGDLS, CDR2 YYNGEE. Germline trimming cut 4 bases from V and 2 bases from J; bases unmatched to any gene: 5. The sample is drawn from a study of OX40 agonist ivuxolimab in advanced cancers. In the study overall: Patients took ivuxolimab, an agonistic anti-OX40 (CD134) antibody.

Method: immunoSEQ multiplex PCR; TCRdb's copy keeps in-frame clones and lacks some. Of some 57,000 clones listed, roughly 86% were seen once; the top ten hold approximately 1%. The sequence came from an adult with an advanced solid tumor such as melanoma, head and neck, liver or kidney cancer. The chain is built from TRBV9 and TRBJ2-1; TRBD2 matches 8 bases. The sequencing here drew on CD4+ or CD8+ T cells sorted from blood, taken in a trial of the OX40 agonist ivuxolimab. In nucleotides, the CDR3 is TGTGCCAGCAGCATGATAGCGGGGCCCTACAATGAGCAGTTCTTC. Its translation: CASSMIAGPYNEQFF.